Given below is one TCR beta chain in context. Its antigen is unidentified. This entry belongs to a study of cytomegalovirus exposure and HLA in healthy donors. For the study at large: The same platform as the approximately 670 first-cohort repertoires was used for the 100 to 150 validation repertoires, a later analysis reported.

This table comes from immunoSEQ multiplex PCR, and its TCRdb copy is limited to in-frame clones, with some not included. The data show 70,000 to 95,000 clones, roughly 93% seen once. The V end was cut by 2 bases, the J end by 0 bases, with 5 bases between. The length of the CDR3 is 14 residues. Germline V gives CDR1 MNHEY, CDR2 SVGAGI. Study-level points and caveats: Listed as cytomegalovirus-associated were about 160 TCR beta chains. The classifier was said to identify cytomegalovirus status with high specificity and sensitivity.

This chain links TRBV6-5 with TRBJ1-3; D unclear. The TCR comes from a young woman in good health and CMV-seronegative. Sample: PBMCs. This CDR3 is CASSYRSSGNTIYF. The CDR3 coding sequence is TGTGCCAGCAGTTACAGGAGCTCTGGAAACACCATATATTTT.